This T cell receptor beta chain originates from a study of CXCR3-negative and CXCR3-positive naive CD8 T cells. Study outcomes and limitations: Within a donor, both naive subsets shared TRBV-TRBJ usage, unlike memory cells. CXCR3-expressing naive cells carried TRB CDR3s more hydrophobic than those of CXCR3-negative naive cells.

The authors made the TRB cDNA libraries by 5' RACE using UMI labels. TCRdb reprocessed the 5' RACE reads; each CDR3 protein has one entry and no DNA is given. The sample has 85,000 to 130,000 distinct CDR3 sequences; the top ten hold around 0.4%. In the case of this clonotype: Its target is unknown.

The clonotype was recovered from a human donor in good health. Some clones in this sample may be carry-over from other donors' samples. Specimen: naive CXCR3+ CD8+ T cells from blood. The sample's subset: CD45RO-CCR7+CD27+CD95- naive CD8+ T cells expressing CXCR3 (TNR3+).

The CDR3 reads CASSHKTGDTGELFF. The V call is TRBV7-9, the J call TRBJ2-2; TCRdb picks TRBD1, but there is no DNA to check that call. Germline CDR1 and CDR2: SEHNR and FQNEAQ (reference sequence). CDR3 length: 15 residues.